This TCR beta chain was observed in a study of CD8+ T cells in alopecia areata listed by TCRdb under 2018. About the full investigation: The treated patients, all with moderate-to-severe alopecia areata, were enrolled in an open-label pilot trial of oral tofacitinib given at 5 to 10 mg twice daily. Tofacitinib was administered for 6 to 18 months, and 6 months of follow-up off drug were then conducted to assess delayed response and recurrence. The study used high-throughput TCRbeta sequencing to examine T cell clonal expansion in alopecia areata, in both the C3H/HeJ mouse model and human patients. Human TCRbeta sequencing covered scalp tissue and sorted CD4+ and CD8+ peripheral blood T cells from patchy and totalis/universalis alopecia areata patients and healthy controls. Biopsies were taken from tofacitinib-treated patients at baseline and at 4 and 24 weeks of treatment, and a later scalp biopsy was taken in several of the tofacitinib-treated patients. Scalp clonality was compared across normal scalp (n=4), patchy alopecia areata scalp (n=8), and alopecia totalis/universalis scalp (n=8). The RNA source kit depended on sample type: the PAXgene miRNA kit for fixed scalp, the miRNeasy kit for PBMCs, and the RNeasy kit for mouse skin. immunoSEQ multiplex PCR using 35 Vbeta forward primers and 13 Jbeta reverse primers was used to amplify TCRbeta CDR3 regions. Points the paper makes about the study in general: Compared with normal scalp, lesional scalp, particularly in alopecia totalis/universalis, had higher clonality and more expanded CD8+ clones, which suggests antigenic drive. TCR sequences shared between patients were less clear than in mice, possibly partly because of HLA diversity in the patient population. Scalp TCR repertoire analysis is complicated because resident alphabeta T cells in normal human skin are also sequenced, whereas mouse skin is dominated by gammadelta T cells.

Relative to germline, V is 2 bases shorter and J is 7 bases shorter, with 23 bases between their ends. The germline V gene (reference sequence) sets CDR1 to GTSNPN and CDR2 to SVGIG. Counted from cysteine to phenylalanine, this CDR3 has 16 amino acids. CDR3 DNA is the only sequence kept; it has 48 bases, read in frame from the first base. The method behind the library was the immunoSEQ multiplex PCR assay. To provide template for TCR sequencing, every sample had RNA extracted and reverse transcribed into cDNA. First-strand cDNA was synthesized using SuperScript III with a 2:1 mix of oligo-dT and random hexamers. Amplification bias was assessed with a synthetic immune receptor repertoire, and residual bias was removed computationally. As for the original processing: Raw reads were preprocessed to remove errors, and CDR3 was defined according to IMGT conventions as the region from the conserved cysteine to phenylalanine. Clonality was computed as 1 minus the Shannon entropy, with the entropy normalized by log2 of the number of productive unique TCRs. CD4 or CD8 identity of scalp clones was inferred by cross-referencing scalp TCRbeta sequences with sorted blood CD4 and CD8 repertoires. The clones in this table, taken by TCRdb from immuneACCESS, are in-frame only. Not every clone is retained; where verified, under half of the shortfall comes from an unresolved V gene, and the cause of the rest is unknown. V and J calls and clone size follow that table, whereas D and trimming were derived from the DNA. For this sample the table gives over 85,000 clones, of which under 45% were detected only once. The ten biggest clones cover under 0.9% of the sample.

Remarks on this clone: The antigen it binds to is not known. No much larger clone exists at a distance of one base, and base qualities are not known.

From alopecia areata patients, peripheral blood was collected along with lesional scalp punch biopsies. PBMCs were isolated by density centrifugation and stained for CD3, CD4 and CD8, and CD4+ and CD8+ T cells were sorted on a FACSAria. Material: CD4+ T cells sorted from blood. The V gene is TRBV30 and the J gene is TRBJ1-2, with TRBD1 as a weak D call on 6 bases. The TCR was taken from a human donor with alopecia areata. The CDR3 corresponds to CAWSSVQTGGWGGYTF. The nucleotide sequence is given as TGTGCCTGGAGTTCGGTACAAACTGGGGGCTGGGGTGGCTACACCTTC. With all but the CDR3 taken from the reference TRBV30 and TRBJ1-2 genes, the full variable domain is: SQTIHQWPATLVQPVGSPLSLECTVEGTSNPNLYWYRQAAGRGLQLLFYSVGIGQISSEVPQNLSASRPQDRQFILSSKKLLLSDSGFYLCAWSSVQTGGWGGYTFGSGTRLTVV.